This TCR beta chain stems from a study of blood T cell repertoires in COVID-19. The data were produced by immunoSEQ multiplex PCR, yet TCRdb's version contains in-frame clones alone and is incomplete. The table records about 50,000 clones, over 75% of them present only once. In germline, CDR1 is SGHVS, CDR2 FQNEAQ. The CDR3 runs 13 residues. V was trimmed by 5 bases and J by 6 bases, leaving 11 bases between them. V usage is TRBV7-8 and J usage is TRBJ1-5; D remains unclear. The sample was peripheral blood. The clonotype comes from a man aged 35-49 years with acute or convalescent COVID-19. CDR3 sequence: CASSLGYGQPQHF. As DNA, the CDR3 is TGTGCCAGCAGCCTTGGTTACGGTCAGCCCCAGCATTTT. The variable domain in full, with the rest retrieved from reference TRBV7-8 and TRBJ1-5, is GAGVSQSPRYKVAKRGQDVALRCDPISGHVSLFWYQQALGQGPEFLTYFQNEAQLDKSGLPSDRFFAERPEGSVSTLKIQRTQQEDSAVYLCASSLGYGQPQHFGDGTRLSIL.